This T cell receptor beta chain was captured by sequencing in a study of blood T cell repertoires in COVID-19. Study as a whole: Whether acute or convalescent, the COVID-19 samples came from the United States, Italy and Spain. T cells, B-cell-depleted T cells, or PBMCs provided the cDNA or gDNA that served as material.

V lost 4 bases to trimming and J lost 3 bases; unmatched junction nucleotides: 4. The germline V gene encodes CDR1 SNHLY and CDR2 FYNNEI. The CDR3 extends over 15 amino acids. Per the study methods: Researchers report that nucleated cell counts were estimated from reference gene primer amplification. Produced via immunoSEQ multiplex PCR; TCRdb's table is partial and in-frame only. D and trimming were read from the DNA, whereas the V and J calls and clone size are those reported in that table. Of some 1,300 clones listed, approximately 94% are singletons. The clonotype originates from a human donor in a cohort sampled during active COVID-19. The chain joins TRBV2 to TRBJ2-2; 8 positions agree with TRBD2. Material for sequencing was peripheral blood. This chain's CDR3 is CASSGYSGDTGELFF. The CDR3 nucleotides read TGTGCCAGCAGTGGGTATAGCGGGGACACCGGGGAGCTGTTTTTT.